This T cell receptor (beta chain) was recorded in a study of shared clonotypes between healthy human individuals. Profiled with immunoSEQ multiplex PCR; TCRdb holds only in-frame clones, not every one. The data show more than 550,000 clones, 72% seen once. What was sequenced was memory CD4+ T cells sorted from blood. The subset was: CD45RA-negative fraction. The receptor was derived from a woman in her 30s in good health.

CDR3 in DNA: TGTGCCAGCAGCTTAAATCAGCCCCAGCATTTT. The encoded protein is CASSLNQPQHF. The rearrangement uses TRBV13 and TRBJ1-5; D remains unclear. The CDR3 spans 11 residues. Germline assignment: CDR1 PRHDT and CDR2 FYEKMQ (reference sequence). Trimming shortened V by 2 bases and J by 4 bases, and 0 bases separated the two germline ends.